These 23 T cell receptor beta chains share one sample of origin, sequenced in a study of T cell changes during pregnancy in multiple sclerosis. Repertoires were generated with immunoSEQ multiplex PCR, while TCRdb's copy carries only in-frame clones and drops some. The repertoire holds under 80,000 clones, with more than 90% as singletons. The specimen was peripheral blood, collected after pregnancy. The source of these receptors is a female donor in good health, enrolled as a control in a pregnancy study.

The chain's CDR3 is CASSLAPGTGEKLFF. The CDR3, as DNA: TGTGCCAGCAGCTTGGCCCCGGGGACAGGCGAAAAACTGTTTTTT. This chain joins TRBV5-4 and TRBJ1-4, with 8 bases that match TRBD1. V lost 0 bases to trimming and J lost 8 bases; unmatched junction nucleotides: 6. Germline CDR1 is SGHNT and CDR2 is YYREEE (reference sequence). The CDR3 is 15 residues long.

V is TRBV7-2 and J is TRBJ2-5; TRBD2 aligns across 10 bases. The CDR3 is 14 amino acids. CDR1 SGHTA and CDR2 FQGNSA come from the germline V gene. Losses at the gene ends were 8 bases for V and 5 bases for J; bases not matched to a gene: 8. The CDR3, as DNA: TGTGCCAGCGCGGCTAGCGGGAGTAGGGAGACCCAGTACTTC. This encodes CASAASGSRETQYF.

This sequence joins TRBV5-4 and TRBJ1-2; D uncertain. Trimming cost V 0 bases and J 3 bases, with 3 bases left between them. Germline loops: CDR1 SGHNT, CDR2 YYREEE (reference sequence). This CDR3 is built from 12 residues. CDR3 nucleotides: TGTGCCAGCAGCTTGGCAGACTATGGCTACACCTTC. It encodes CASSLADYGYTF.

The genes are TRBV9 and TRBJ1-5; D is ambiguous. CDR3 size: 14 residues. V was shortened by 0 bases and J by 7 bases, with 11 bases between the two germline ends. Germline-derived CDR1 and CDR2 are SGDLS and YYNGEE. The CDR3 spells CASSVDGVDQPQHF. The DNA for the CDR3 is TGTGCCAGCAGCGTAGACGGGGTGGACCAGCCCCAGCATTTT.

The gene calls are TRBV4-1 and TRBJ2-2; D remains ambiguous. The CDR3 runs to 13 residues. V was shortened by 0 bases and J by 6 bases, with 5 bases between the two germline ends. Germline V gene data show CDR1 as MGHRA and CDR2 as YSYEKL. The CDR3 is CASSQDLSGELFF. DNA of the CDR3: TGCGCCAGCAGCCAAGATCTGTCCGGGGAGCTGTTTTTT.

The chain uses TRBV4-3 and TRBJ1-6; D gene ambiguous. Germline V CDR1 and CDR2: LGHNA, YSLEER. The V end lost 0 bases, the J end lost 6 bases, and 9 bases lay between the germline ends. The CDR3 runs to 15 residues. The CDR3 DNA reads TGCGCCAGCAGCCAAGAAGCGAGTTCTAATTCACCCCTCCACTTT. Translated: CASSQEASSNSPLHF.

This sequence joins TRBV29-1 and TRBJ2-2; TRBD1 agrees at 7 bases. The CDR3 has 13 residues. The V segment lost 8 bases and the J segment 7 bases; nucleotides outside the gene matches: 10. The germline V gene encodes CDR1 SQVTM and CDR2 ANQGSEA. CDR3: CSSRQGMDGELFF. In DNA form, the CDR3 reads TGCAGCTCAAGACAGGGAATGGACGGGGAGCTGTTTTTT.

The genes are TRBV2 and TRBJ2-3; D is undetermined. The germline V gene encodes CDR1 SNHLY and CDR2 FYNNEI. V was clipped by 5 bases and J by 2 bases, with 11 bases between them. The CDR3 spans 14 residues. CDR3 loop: CASSRGITTDTQYF. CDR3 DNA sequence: TGTGCCAGCAGTAGAGGTATTACCACAGATACGCAGTATTTT.

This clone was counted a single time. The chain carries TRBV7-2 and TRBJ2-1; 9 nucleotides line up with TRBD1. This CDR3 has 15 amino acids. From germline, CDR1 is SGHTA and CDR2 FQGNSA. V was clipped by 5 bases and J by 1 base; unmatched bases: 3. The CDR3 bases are TGTGCCAGCAGCCGGGGACAGGGATCCTACAATGAGCAGTTCTTC. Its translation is CASSRGQGSYNEQFF.

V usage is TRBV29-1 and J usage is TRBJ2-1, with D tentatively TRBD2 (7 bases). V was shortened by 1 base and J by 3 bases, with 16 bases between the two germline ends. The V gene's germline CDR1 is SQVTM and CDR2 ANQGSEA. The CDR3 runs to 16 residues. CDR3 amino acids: CSVEGGLAEDYNEQFF. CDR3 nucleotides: TGCAGCGTTGAAGGGGGGCTAGCGGAGGACTACAATGAGCAGTTCTTC.

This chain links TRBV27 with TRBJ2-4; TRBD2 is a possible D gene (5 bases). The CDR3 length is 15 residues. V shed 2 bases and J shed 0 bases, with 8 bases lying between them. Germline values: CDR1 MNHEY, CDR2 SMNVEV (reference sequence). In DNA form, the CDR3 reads TGTGCCAGCAGTTTAGGAGGTATAGCCAAAAACATTCAGTACTTC. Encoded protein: CASSLGGIAKNIQYF.

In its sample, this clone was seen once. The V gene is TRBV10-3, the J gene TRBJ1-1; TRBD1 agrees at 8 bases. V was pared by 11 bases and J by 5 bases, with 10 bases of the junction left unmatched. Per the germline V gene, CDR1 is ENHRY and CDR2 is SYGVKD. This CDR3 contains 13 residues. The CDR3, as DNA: TGTGCCGCAGTGGACAGGGCATCGACTGAAGCTTTCTTT. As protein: CAAVDRASTEAFF.

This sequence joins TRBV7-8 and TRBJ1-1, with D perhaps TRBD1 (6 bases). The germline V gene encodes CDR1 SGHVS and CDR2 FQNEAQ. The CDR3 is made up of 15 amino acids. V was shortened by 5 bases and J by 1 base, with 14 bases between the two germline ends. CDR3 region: CASSPTGTSNTEAFF. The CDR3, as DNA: TGTGCCAGCAGCCCAACAGGGACCTCGAACACTGAAGCTTTCTTT.

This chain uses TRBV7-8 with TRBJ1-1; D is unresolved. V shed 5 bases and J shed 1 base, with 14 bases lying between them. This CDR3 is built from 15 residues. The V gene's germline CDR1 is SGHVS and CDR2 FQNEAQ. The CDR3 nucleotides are TGTGCCAGCAGCCCATCCAGGTTTCAGAACACTGAAGCTTTCTTT. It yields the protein CASSPSRFQNTEAFF.

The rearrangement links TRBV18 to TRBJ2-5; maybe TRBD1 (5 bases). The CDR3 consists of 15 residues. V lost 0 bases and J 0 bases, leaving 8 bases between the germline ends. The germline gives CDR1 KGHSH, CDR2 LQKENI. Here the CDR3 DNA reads TGTGCCAGCTCACCACCGGCAGGGAACCAAGAGACCCAGTACTTC. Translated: CASSPPAGNQETQYF.

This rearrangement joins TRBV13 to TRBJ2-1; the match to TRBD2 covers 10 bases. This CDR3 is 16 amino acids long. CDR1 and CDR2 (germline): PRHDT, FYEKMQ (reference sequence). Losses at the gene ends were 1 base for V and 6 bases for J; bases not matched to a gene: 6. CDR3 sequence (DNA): TGTGCCAGCAGCTTAGTACGAAGCGGGAGGGCCAATGAGCAGTTCTTC. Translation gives CASSLVRSGRANEQFF.

The CDR3 DNA reads as TGTGCCAGCTCCGGGAGGCGGCAAGAGACCCAGTACTTC. Translated: CASSGRRQETQYF. J is TRBJ2-5 and V is TRBV28; 7 bases align to TRBD2. CDR3 length: 13 amino acids. V lost 8 bases and J lost 2; bases outside the gene matches: 5. Germline CDR1 MDHEN, CDR2 SYDVKM.

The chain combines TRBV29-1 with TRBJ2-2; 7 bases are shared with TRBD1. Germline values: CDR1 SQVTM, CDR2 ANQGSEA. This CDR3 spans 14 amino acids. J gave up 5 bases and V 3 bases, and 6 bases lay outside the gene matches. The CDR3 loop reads CSVDNRGRTGELFF. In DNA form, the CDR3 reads TGCAGCGTTGACAACAGGGGCAGAACCGGGGAGCTGTTTTTT.

In DNA, the CDR3 is TGTGCCAGTAGTGGGACAGGAGGCACAGATACGCAGTATTTT. Its protein is CASSGTGGTDTQYF. V gene TRBV19 combines with J gene TRBJ2-3, with TRBD1 matching 8 bases. The V and J ends lost 5 bases and 1 base, in that order; junction bases with no gene match: 2. CDR1 is LNHDA, CDR2 SQIVND, per germline (reference sequence). The CDR3 covers 14 residues.

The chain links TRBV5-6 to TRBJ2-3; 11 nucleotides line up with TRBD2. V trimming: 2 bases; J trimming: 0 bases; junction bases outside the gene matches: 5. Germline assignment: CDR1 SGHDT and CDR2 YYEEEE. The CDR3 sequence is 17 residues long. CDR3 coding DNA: TGTGCCAGCAGCTTAAGACTAGCGGGAACCAGCACAGATACGCAGTATTTT. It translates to CASSLRLAGTSTDTQYF.

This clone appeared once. The CDR3 DNA sequence: TGTGCCAGCCGGGGCAGGGGAAACTATGGCTACACCTTC. Amino acids: CASRGRGNYGYTF. This sequence joins TRBV2 and TRBJ1-2; D might be TRBD1 (6 bases). In germline, CDR1 is SNHLY, CDR2 FYNNEI. The CDR3 is made up of 13 amino acids. The V end was cut by 8 bases, the J end by 2 bases, with 12 bases between.

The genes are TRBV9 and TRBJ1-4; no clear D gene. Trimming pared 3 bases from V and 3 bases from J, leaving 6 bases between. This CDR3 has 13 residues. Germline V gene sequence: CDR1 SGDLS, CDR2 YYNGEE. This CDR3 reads CASSGAPNEKLFF. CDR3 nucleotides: TGTGCCAGCAGCGGGGCCCCTAATGAAAAACTGTTTTTT.

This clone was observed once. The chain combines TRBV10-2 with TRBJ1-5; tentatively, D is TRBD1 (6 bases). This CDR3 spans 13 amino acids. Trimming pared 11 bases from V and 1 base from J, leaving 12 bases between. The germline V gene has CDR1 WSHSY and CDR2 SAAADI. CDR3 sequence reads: CAAQGNSNQPQHF. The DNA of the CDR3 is TGCGCCGCGCAGGGGAACAGCAATCAGCCCCAGCATTTT.